The T cell receptor beta chain under discussion was sequenced for a study of CD8 T cells in ankylosing spondylitis. This clonotype was observed at least ten times. What it recognizes is unknown. The J segment lost 4 bases and the V segment lost 5 bases, leaving 2 bases of the junction unmatched. The CDR3 is made up of 13 amino acids. Germline assignment: CDR1 SGHKS and CDR2 YYEKEE (reference sequence). Each CDR3 protein gets one entry after TCRdb re-called the 5' RACE reads with MiXCR. The sample consists of 750,000 to 850,000 distinct CDR3 sequences, 12% of them appearing once. Points from the study as a whole: For ankylosing spondylitis blood, a TCR beta motif of about eight highly homologous variants appeared characteristic.

The receptor's source is a male donor with ankylosing spondylitis. V gene TRBV5-5 combines with J gene TRBJ2-2, with 7 nucleotides matching TRBD1. Sequenced: blood, either unsorted or a sorted T cell fraction (not recorded which). CDR3 in DNA: TGTGCCAGCAGTCGACAGGGCACCGGGGAGCTGTTTTTT. This translates into CASSRQGTGELFF.